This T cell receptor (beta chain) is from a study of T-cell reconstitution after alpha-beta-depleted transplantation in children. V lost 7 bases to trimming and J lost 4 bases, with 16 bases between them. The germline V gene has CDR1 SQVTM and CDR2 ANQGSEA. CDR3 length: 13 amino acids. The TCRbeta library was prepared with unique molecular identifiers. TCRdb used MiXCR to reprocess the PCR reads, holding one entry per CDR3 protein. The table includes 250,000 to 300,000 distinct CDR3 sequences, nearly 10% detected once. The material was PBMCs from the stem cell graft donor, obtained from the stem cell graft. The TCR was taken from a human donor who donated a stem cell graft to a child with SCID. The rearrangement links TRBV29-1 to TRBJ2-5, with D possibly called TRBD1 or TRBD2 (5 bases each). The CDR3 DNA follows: TGCAGCGCCCGCCCCGGGGCCACAGAGACCCAGTACTTC. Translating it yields CSARPGATETQYF. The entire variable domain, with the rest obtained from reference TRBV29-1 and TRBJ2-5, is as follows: SAVISQKPSRDICQRGTSLTIQCQVDSQVTMMFWYRQQPGQSLTLIATANQGSEATYESGFVIDKFPISRPNLTFSTLTVSNMSPEDSSIYLCSARPGATETQYFGPGTRLLVL.